This T cell receptor (beta chain) was observed in a study of blood T cell repertoires in COVID-19. In the study overall: Both acute and convalescent COVID-19 samples were obtained from the United States, Italy and Spain. PBMCs, B-cell-depleted T cells, or T cells provided the cDNA or gDNA that made up the material.

Authors' methods: Nucleated cell counts were estimated from reference gene primer amplification. Assay used: immunoSEQ multiplex PCR; TCRdb lists only in-frame clones, some missing. That table supplies the V and J calls and clone size; D and trimming were determined from the DNA. The data contain over 140,000 clones, 80% to 85% of them singletons. The CDR3 runs to 12 residues. The V gene lost 4 bases and the J gene lost 8 bases, with 9 bases spanning the gap. Germline values: CDR1 SGHRS, CDR2 YFSETQ. The sample comprised peripheral blood. This chain uses TRBV5-1 with TRBJ1-4, with D possibly TRBD1 on 5 matching bases. The receptor's source is an older woman with acute or convalescent COVID-19. CDR3 sequence reads: CASSGGDEKLFF. The CDR3 nucleotides are TGCGCCAGCAGCGGGGGGGACGAAAAACTGTTTTTT.